This entry concerns a single TCR beta chain. TCRdb called the 5' RACE reads again in MiXCR, with one record for every CDR3 protein. The sample shows 8,900 or so distinct CDR3 sequences, 68% of them seen only once. Germline assignment: CDR1 SGHTA and CDR2 FQGTGA. The CDR3 has 13 residues. The junction had 4 bases not matched to a gene; V was cut back by 5 bases and J by 7 bases. The chain couples TRBV7-3 to TRBJ1-2; 10 nucleotides agree with TRBD1. This TCR came from a female donor with breast cancer. The sample comprised tumor-infiltrating naive CD4+ T cells sorted from the breast tumor. Subset here: naive CD4+ T cells, CD4+CD45RA+CD25-. The CDR3 DNA reads TGTGCCAGCAGCCAGGGACAGGGGTTTGGCTACACCTTC. This sequence encodes CASSQGQGFGYTF.